In its sample, the clone carrying this T cell receptor (beta chain) was seen a few times. Trimming left V 3 bases short and J 4 bases short, with 6 bases between. This CDR3 has 12 amino acids. Sequencing was performed with immunoSEQ multiplex PCR; in TCRdb, only in-frame clones are kept and a portion is missing. This sample carries about 130,000 clones, roughly four fifths of them seen once, and the ten largest clones take about 9.6%. The data belong to a study of blood T cell repertoires in COVID-19. For the study at large: Italy, Spain and the United States were the sources of the convalescent and acute COVID-19 samples.

The rearrangement uses TRBV12-3 or TRBV12-4 and TRBJ1-1; D remains ambiguous. The specimen was peripheral blood. The TCR comes from a man aged 35 to 55 with active or convalescent COVID-19. In DNA, the CDR3 is TGTGCCAGCAGTTTTCTTAGCACTGAAGCTTTCTTT. Amino acid sequence: CASSFLSTEAFF.